This entry features one T cell receptor beta chain sequence. Its antigen remains unknown. This entry is derived from a study of cytomegalovirus exposure and HLA in healthy donors. This PCR relied on a set of 60 Vbeta primers and 13 Jbeta primers. Only in-frame clones appear in the TCRdb table, and some are missing; sequencing was by immunoSEQ multiplex PCR. Of roughly 200,000 clones listed, around three quarters are singletons. Overall study results and limits: Earlier results showed most TCR beta V segments being productive about 87% or about 30% of the time.

Sequencing was done on a sample of PBMCs. The source is a woman in her 30s in good health and CMV-seronegative.

The CDR3 DNA sequence: TGTGCCAGTAGTGTTCAGGGGTGGGCTAATGAAAAACTGTTTTTT. This sequence encodes CASSVQGWANEKLFF. The genes are TRBV19 and TRBJ1-4; D might be TRBD1 (6 bases). V dropped 5 bases and J dropped 3 bases, with 13 bases sitting between them. The length of the CDR3 is 15 residues. Germline loops: CDR1 LNHDA, CDR2 SQIVND (reference sequence).